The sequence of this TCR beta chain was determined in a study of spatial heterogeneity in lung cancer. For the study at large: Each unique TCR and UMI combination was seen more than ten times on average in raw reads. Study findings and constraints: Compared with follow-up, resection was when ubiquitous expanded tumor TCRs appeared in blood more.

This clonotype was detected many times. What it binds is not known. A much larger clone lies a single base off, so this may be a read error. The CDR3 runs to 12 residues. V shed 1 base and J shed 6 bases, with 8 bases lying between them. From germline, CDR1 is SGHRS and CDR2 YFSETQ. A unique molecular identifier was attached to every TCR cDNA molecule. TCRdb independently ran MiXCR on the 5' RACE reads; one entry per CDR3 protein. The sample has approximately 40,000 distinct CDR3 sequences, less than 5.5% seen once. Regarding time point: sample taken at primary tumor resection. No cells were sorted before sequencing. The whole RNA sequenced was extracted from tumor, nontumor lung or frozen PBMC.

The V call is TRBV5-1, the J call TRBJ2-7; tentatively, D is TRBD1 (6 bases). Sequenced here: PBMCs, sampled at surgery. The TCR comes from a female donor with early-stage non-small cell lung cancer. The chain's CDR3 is CASSLKGGEQYF. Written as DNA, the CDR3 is TGCGCCAGCAGCTTGAAAGGGGGCGAGCAGTACTTC.